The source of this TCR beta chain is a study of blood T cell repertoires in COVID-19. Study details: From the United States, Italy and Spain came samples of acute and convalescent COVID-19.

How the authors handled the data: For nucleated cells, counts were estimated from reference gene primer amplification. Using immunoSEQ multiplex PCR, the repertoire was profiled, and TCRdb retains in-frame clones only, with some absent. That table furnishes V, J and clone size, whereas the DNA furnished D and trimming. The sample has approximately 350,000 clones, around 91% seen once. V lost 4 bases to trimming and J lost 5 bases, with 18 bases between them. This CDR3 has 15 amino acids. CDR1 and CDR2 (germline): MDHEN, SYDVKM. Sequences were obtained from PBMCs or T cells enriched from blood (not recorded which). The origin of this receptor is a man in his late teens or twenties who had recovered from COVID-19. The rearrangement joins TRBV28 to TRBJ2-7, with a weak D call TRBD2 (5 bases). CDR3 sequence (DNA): TGTGCCAGCAGTTATATTGGACTCTCCTGTAACGAGCAGTACTTC. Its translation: CASSYIGLSCNEQYF.